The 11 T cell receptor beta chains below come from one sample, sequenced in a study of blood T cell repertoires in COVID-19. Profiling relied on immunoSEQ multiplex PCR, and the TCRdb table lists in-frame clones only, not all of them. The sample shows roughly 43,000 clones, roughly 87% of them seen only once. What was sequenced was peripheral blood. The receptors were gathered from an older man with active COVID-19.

CDR3 DNA sequence: TGTGCCAGTAGTTCCGGGTTCTATGGCTACACCTTC. Translated, it gives CASSSGFYGYTF. The gene calls are TRBV19 and TRBJ1-2; no clear D gene. The CDR3 runs to 12 residues. Germline V gives CDR1 LNHDA, CDR2 SQIVND (reference sequence). The V gene lost 5 bases and the J gene lost 4 bases, with 8 bases spanning the gap.

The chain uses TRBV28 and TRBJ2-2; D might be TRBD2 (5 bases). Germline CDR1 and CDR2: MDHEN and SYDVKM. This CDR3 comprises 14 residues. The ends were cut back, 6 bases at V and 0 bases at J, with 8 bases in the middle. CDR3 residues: CASSLAPNTGELFF. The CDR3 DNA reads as TGTGCCAGCAGCCTAGCCCCGAACACCGGGGAGCTGTTTTTT.

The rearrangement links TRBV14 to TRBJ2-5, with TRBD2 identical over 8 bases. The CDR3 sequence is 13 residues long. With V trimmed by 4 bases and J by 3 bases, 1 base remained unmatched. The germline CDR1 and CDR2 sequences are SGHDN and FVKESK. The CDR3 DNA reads TGTGCCAGCAGCCCGGGACTAGAAGAGACCCAGTACTTC. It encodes CASSPGLEETQYF.

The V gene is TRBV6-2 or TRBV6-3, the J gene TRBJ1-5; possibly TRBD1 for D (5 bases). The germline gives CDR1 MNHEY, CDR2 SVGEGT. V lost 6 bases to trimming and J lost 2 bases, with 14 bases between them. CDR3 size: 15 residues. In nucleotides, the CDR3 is TGTGCCAGCAGCCCCGGGGGTTTAGGCAATCAGCCCCAGCATTTT. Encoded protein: CASSPGGLGNQPQHF.

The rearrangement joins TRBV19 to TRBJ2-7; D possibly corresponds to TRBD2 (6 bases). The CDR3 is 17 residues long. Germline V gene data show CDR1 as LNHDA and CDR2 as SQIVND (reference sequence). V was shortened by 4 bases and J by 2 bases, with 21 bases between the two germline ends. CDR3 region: CASSSQIGGRLTYEQYF. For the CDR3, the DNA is TGTGCCAGTAGTAGCCAAATAGGAGGGAGGTTGACCTACGAGCAGTACTTC. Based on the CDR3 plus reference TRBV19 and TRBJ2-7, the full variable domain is DGGITQSPKYLFRKEGQNVTLSCEQNLNHDAMYWYRQDPGQGLRLIYYSQIVNDFQKGDIAEGYSVSREKKESFPLTVTSAQKNPTAFYLCASSSQIGGRLTYEQYFGPGTRLTVT.

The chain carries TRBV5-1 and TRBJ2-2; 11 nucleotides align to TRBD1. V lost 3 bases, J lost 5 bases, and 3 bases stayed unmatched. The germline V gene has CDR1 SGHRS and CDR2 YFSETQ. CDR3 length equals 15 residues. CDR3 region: CASSWTGGNTGELFF. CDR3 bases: TGCGCCAGCAGCTGGACAGGGGGCAATACCGGGGAGCTGTTTTTT.

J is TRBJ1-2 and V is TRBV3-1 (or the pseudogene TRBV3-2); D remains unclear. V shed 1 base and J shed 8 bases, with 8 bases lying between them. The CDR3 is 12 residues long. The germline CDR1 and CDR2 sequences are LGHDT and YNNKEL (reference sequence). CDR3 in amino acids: CASSQGSWGYTF. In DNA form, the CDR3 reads TGTGCCAGCAGCCAAGGGAGTTGGGGCTACACCTTC.

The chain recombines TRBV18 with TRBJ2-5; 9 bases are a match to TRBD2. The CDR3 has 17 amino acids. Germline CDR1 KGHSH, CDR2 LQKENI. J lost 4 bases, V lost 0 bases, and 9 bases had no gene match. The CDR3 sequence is CASSPPRRGGVLETQYF. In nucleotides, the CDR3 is TGTGCCAGCTCACCACCGCGGCGGGGGGGCGTCTTAGAGACCCAGTACTTC. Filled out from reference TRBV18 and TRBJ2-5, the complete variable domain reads NAGVMQNPRHLVRRRGQEARLRCSPMKGHSHVYWYRQLPEEGLKFMVYLQKENIIDESGMPKERFSAEFPKEGPSILRIQQVVRGDSAAYFCASSPPRRGGVLETQYFGPGTRLLVL.

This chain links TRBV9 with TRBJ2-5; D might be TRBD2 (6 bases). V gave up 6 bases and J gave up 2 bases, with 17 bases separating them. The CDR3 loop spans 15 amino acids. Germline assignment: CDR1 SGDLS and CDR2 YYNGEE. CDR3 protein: CASTRREAAQETQYF. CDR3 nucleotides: TGTGCCAGCACAAGAAGGGAGGCAGCACAAGAGACCCAGTACTTC.

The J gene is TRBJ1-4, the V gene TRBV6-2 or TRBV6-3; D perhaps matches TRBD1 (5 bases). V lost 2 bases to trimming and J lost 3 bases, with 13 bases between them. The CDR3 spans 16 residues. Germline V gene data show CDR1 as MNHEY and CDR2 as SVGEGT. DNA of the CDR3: TGTGCCAGCAGTTACCGGCAGGGAGGCCCTAATGAAAAACTGTTTTTT. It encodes CASSYRQGGPNEKLFF.

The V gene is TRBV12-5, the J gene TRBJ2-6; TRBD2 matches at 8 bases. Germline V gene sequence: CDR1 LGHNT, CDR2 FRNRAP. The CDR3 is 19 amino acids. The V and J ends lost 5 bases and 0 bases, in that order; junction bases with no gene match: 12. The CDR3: CASGAPRGGRISGANVLTF. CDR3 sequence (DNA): TGTGCTAGTGGTGCTCCCCGGGGGGGAAGAATCTCTGGGGCCAACGTCCTGACTTTC.